The 15 T cell receptor beta chains presented below share a single source sample, sequenced in a study of blood T cells in healthy people across ages. A sample-barcoded 5' primer and a J-beta primer mix were used in a second PCR of roughly 7 to 11 cycles. TCRdb fed the 5' RACE reads into MiXCR, producing one record per CDR3 protein. Among 650,000 or so distinct CDR3 sequences listed, about 50% were seen once. The sample consisted of blood. Receptor source: an elderly woman in good health.

The rearrangement joins TRBV12-3 or TRBV12-4 to TRBJ2-5, with a tentative D call TRBD2 (7 bases). The CDR3 extends over 14 amino acids. The ends were cut back, 6 bases at V and 4 bases at J, with 15 bases in the middle. The CDR3 DNA sequence: TGTGCCAGCAGCCCTTGGGGGGGCGGAGAGACCCAGTACTTC. Protein product: CASSPWGGGETQYF.

The gene calls are TRBV6-2 or TRBV6-3 and TRBJ2-3; 11 bases are a match to TRBD2. V shed 2 bases, J shed 4 bases, and the junction held 8 bases outside the gene matches. CDR3 length: 17 residues. Germline CDR1 MNHEY, CDR2 SVGEGT. The CDR3 DNA sequence: TGTGCCAGCAGTTACCGAGCTAGCGGGGGGCGAGCAGATACGCAGTATTTT. This sequence encodes CASSYRASGGRADTQYF.

The chain couples TRBV4-3 to TRBJ2-1; 10 bases map to TRBD1. Looked up from germline, CDR1 is LGHNA and CDR2 is YSLEER. The CDR3 consists of 17 residues. The trim removed 0 bases at V and 7 bases at J, leaving 9 bases unmatched. CDR3 in amino acids: CASSQEVRQGARNEQFF. The CDR3 DNA sequence: TGCGCCAGCAGCCAAGAGGTTCGACAGGGGGCCAGGAATGAGCAGTTCTTC.

The genes are TRBV14 and TRBJ2-1; D is possibly TRBD2 (5 bases). Germline lookup yields CDR1 SGHDN and CDR2 FVKESK. The CDR3 length is 14 residues. Trimming shortened V by 4 bases and J by 7 bases, and 14 bases separated the two germline ends. The CDR3, as DNA: TGTGCCAGCAGCCGAGGGTCTCCATGGAATGAGCAGTTCTTC. The encoded protein is CASSRGSPWNEQFF.

The J gene is TRBJ2-3, the V gene TRBV15, with 8 bases lining up with TRBD2. From germline, CDR1 is LNHNV and CDR2 YYDKDF (reference sequence). With V trimmed by 1 base and J by 3 bases, 3 bases remained unmatched. The CDR3 is made up of 15 amino acids. The CDR3 protein is CATSRAAGETDTQYF. The CDR3 coding sequence is TGTGCCACCAGCAGAGCAGCGGGGGAGACAGATACGCAGTATTTT.

To note about this clonotype: With a much larger clone just one base away, this may be a read error. The rearrangement joins TRBV6-6 to TRBJ1-5; maybe TRBD1 (5 bases). The CDR3 extends over 16 amino acids. The V gene lost 6 bases and the J gene lost 7 bases, with 22 bases spanning the gap. In germline, CDR1 is MNHNY, CDR2 SVGAGI (reference sequence). The CDR3 region is CASRPGTRRGAQPQHF. The CDR3 DNA sequence: TGTGCCAGCAGGCCGGGGACCCGACGAGGGGCCCAGCCCCAGCATTTT.

The chain employs TRBV6-5 and TRBJ2-4; TRBD1 might be the D (5 bases). The V and J ends lost 4 bases and 6 bases respectively, with 7 bases between them. Germline CDR1 MNHEY, CDR2 SVGAGI. The CDR3 runs 12 residues. In DNA form, the CDR3 reads TGTGCCAGCAGTTCAGGGATAAACATTCAGTACTTC. Translating gives CASSSGINIQYF.

As for this clonotype: One junction end disagrees with the germline gene, perhaps due to a read error. This chain links TRBV12-3 or TRBV12-4 with TRBJ2-3; D not certain. The CDR3 covers 13 residues. This CDR3 is CASSRASTDAQYF. The CDR3 nucleotides are TGTGCCAGCAGTAGAGCGAGCACAGATGCGCAGTATTTT.

The chain joins TRBV5-1 to TRBJ2-3, with a weak D call TRBD2 (6 bases). CDR3 length equals 15 residues. Per germline, CDR1 SGHRS and CDR2 YFSETQ. Trimming cost V 4 bases and J 0 bases, with 12 bases left between them. CDR3 DNA sequence: TGCGCCAGCAGCATATCCGGGACTAGCACAGATACGCAGTATTTT. This gives the protein CASSISGTSTDTQYF.

This clonotype occurred many times. The germline gene is not matched at one end of the junction; a read error may be the cause. The chain is built from TRBV5-1 and TRBJ2-5; 13 bases are shared with TRBD2. This CDR3 region has 17 residues. Germline V CDR1 and CDR2: SGHRS, YFSETQ. This chain's CDR3 is CASRLGLAGFLGETQYF. The CDR3 coding sequence is TGCGCCAGCAGGTTGGGACTAGCGGGGTTCCTGGGAGAGACCCAGTACTTC.

This sequence joins TRBV7-2 and TRBJ2-5, with TRBD1 matching over 7 bases. The DNA end favors TRBJ2-7, so the J call may be wrong. Germline assignment: CDR1 SGHTA and CDR2 FQGNSA. The CDR3 covers 16 residues. The CDR3 region is CASSLLGQSVSYEQYF. Written as DNA, the CDR3 is TGTGCCAGCAGCCTACTGGGACAGTCGGTATCCTACGAGCAGTACTTC.

This clonotype came up many times. The rearrangement uses TRBV7-9 and TRBJ2-1; 9 nucleotides line up with TRBD1. This CDR3 has 15 residues. Germline loops: CDR1 SEHNR, CDR2 FQNEAQ (reference sequence). V lost 2 bases and J lost 8; bases outside the gene matches: 7. The CDR3 spells CASSLQTGGIDEQFF. For the CDR3, the DNA is TGTGCCAGCAGCTTACAGACAGGGGGGATCGATGAGCAGTTCTTC. The variable domain in full, with the rest retrieved from reference TRBV7-9 and TRBJ2-1, is DTGVSQNPRHKITKRGQNVTFRCDPISEHNRLYWYRQTLGQGPEFLTYFQNEAQLEKSRLLSDRFSAERPKGSFSTLEIQRTEQGDSAMYLCASSLQTGGIDEQFFGPGTRLTVL.

This chain links TRBV20-1 with TRBJ2-2; no clear D. Germline V gives CDR1 DFQATT, CDR2 SNEGSKA (reference sequence). The CDR3 is made up of 16 amino acids. V shed 3 bases and J shed 0 bases, with 14 bases lying between them. This CDR3 reads CSARQSRATNTGELFF. CDR3 in DNA: TGCAGTGCTAGGCAGTCCCGGGCGACGAACACCGGGGAGCTGTTTTTT.

A few counts support this clonotype. The V call is TRBV12-3 or TRBV12-4, the J call TRBJ1-5, with 7 bases lining up with TRBD1. V was pared by 5 bases and J by 0 bases, with 7 bases of the junction left unmatched. This CDR3 is 16 amino acids long. CDR3 sequence reads: CASSVDRMVSNQPQHF. DNA of the CDR3: TGTGCCAGCAGTGTGGACAGGATGGTTAGCAATCAGCCCCAGCATTTT.

This clonotype came up a few times. The rearrangement links TRBV7-9 to TRBJ1-5; D is undetermined. V lost 5 bases and J 4 bases, leaving 15 bases between the germline ends. CDR3 length: 15 residues. Per germline, CDR1 SEHNR and CDR2 FQNEAQ (reference sequence). CDR3 coding DNA: TGTGCCAGCAGCGCCTCCGGACGCCCAAATCAGCCCCAGCATTTT. This encodes CASSASGRPNQPQHF.